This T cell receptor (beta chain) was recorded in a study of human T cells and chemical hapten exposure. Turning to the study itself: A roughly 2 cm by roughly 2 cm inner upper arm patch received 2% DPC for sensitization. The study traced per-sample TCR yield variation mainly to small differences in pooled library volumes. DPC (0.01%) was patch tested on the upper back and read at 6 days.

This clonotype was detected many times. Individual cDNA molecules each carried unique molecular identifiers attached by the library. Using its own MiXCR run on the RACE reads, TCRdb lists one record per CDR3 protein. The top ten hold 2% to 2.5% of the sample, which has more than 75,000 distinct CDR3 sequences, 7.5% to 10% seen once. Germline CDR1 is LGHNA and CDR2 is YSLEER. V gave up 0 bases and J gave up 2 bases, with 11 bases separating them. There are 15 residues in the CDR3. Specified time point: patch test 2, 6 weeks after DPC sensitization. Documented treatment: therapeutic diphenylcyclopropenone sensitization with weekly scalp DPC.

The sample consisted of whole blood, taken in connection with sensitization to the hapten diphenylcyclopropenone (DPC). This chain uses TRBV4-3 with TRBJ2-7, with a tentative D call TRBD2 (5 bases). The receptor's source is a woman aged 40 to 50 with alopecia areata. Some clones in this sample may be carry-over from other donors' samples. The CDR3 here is CASSQEPGRAYEQYF. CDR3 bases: TGCGCCAGCAGCCAAGAGCCGGGAAGGGCCTACGAGCAGTACTTC.